This is a list of T cell receptor beta chains from one sample in a study of CD8 T cells in Susac syndrome. In TCRdb, the immunoSEQ multiplex PCR reads were re-called with MiXCR into one record per CDR3 protein. The sample gives hundreds of thousands of distinct CDR3 sequences, 70% to 90% of which show up once; over 0.1% is in the top ten. The sequenced sample was CD8+ T cells from PBMCs. The receptors derive from a human donor with multiple sclerosis. The CDR3 runs from the conserved cysteine through the conserved F or W. D genes are given only for firm matches. Not every row has a clone size; where given, it reads once, few, many or a size class.

abundance: .
v_gene: TRBV10-2
j_gene: TRBJ2-7
len: 14
d_gene: TRBD2
CDR3aa: CASRFTSGKEKQYF
CDR3nt: TGCGCCAGCAGGTTCACTAGCGGGAAGGAAAAACAGTACTTC

abundance: .
v_gene: TRBV7-8
j_gene: TRBJ1-1
len: 16
d_gene: .
CDR3aa: CASSLGSPVRNTEAFF
CDR3nt: TGTGCCAGCAGCTTAGGTTCCCCAGTTCGGAACACTGAAGCTTTCTTT

abundance: .
v_gene: TRBV13
j_gene: TRBJ2-7
len: 17
d_gene: .
CDR3aa: CASSLVGPGGISYEQYF
CDR3nt: TGTGCCAGCAGCTTAGTAGGTCCAGGGGGGATCTCCTACGAGCAGTACTTC

abundance: .
v_gene: TRBV6-1
j_gene: TRBJ1-2
len: 15
d_gene: .
CDR3aa: CASSEARDGLYGYTF
CDR3nt: TGTGCCAGCAGTGAAGCGCGGGACGGACTATATGGCTACACCTTC

abundance: .
v_gene: TRBV29-1
j_gene: TRBJ2-3
len: 15
d_gene: TRBD2
CDR3aa: CSCNGLAGGADTQYF
CDR3nt: TGCAGCTGCAACGGACTAGCGGGAGGAGCAGATACGCAGTATTTT

abundance: .
v_gene: TRBV29-1
j_gene: TRBJ2-1
len: 17
d_gene: TRBD2
CDR3aa: CSVGGLAGDWSYNEQFF
CDR3nt: TGCAGCGTTGGGGGACTAGCGGGAGATTGGTCCTACAATGAGCAGTTCTTC

abundance: .
v_gene: TRBV27
j_gene: TRBJ2-7
len: 12
d_gene: .
CDR3aa: CASSSPRNEQYF
CDR3nt: TGTGCCAGCAGTTCCCCACGAAACGAGCAGTACTTC

abundance: few
v_gene: TRBV5-6
j_gene: TRBJ2-1
len: 16
d_gene: TRBD2
CDR3aa: CASSARWAGVAREQFF
CDR3nt: TGTGCCAGCAGCGCCCGATGGGCGGGAGTAGCCCGAGAGCAGTTCTTC

abundance: .
v_gene: TRBV28
j_gene: TRBJ2-3
len: 16
d_gene: TRBD2
CDR3aa: CASTPGLAGPTDTQYF
CDR3nt: TGTGCCAGCACACCCGGGCTAGCGGGACCCACAGATACGCAGTATTTT

abundance: .
v_gene: TRBV5-4
j_gene: TRBJ2-7
len: 15
d_gene: .
CDR3aa: CASSSLGGWGYEQYF
CDR3nt: TGTGCCAGCAGCTCCCTCGGCGGGTGGGGCTACGAGCAGTACTTC

abundance: .
v_gene: TRBV27
j_gene: TRBJ1-1
len: 13
d_gene: .
CDR3aa: CASGPGGDTEAFF
CDR3nt: TGTGCCAGCGGACCCGGGGGGGACACTGAAGCTTTCTTT

abundance: .
v_gene: TRBV7-9
j_gene: TRBJ1-5
len: 13
d_gene: .
CDR3aa: CASSFYSNQPQHF
CDR3nt: TGTGCCAGCAGCTTCTATAGCAATCAGCCCCAGCATTTT

abundance: .
v_gene: TRBV11-2
j_gene: TRBJ2-7
len: 14
d_gene: TRBD1
CDR3aa: CASSWDRGVLQQYF
CDR3nt: TGTGCCAGCAGTTGGGACAGGGGGGTTTTGCAGCAGTACTTC

abundance: .
v_gene: TRBV3-1
j_gene: TRBJ2-7
len: 14
d_gene: .
CDR3aa: CASSQGGPPYEQYF
CDR3nt: TGTGCCAGCAGCCAAGGGGGACCTCCCTACGAGCAGTACTTC

abundance: .
v_gene: TRBV9
j_gene: TRBJ2-6
len: 18
d_gene: .
CDR3aa: CASSVPRRGGGGANVLTF
CDR3nt: TGTGCCAGCAGCGTACCCAGAAGGGGGGGAGGTGGGGCCAACGTCCTGACTTTC